Listed below are T cell receptor beta chains from one sample, sequenced in a study of T cells in Graves' hyperthyroidism and ophthalmopathy. TCRdb independently ran MiXCR on the multiplex PCR reads; one entry per CDR3 protein. The repertoire holds around 250,000 distinct CDR3 sequences, approximately 15% seen once, with 13% in the top ten. Sequences were obtained from blood. The receptor source for this set is a woman between 35 and 50 years old with Graves' hyperthyroidism that later progressed to Graves' ophthalmopathy. CDR3s include the opening cysteine and the closing phenylalanine or tryptophan. A D gene is named only where the DNA matches it firmly. For some rows the clone size is stated as once, few or many, or as a class when expanded; others skip it.

CDR3 length,D gene,clone size,V gene,J gene,CDR3 DNA,CDR3 protein
15,.,.,TRBV7-8,TRBJ2-7,TGTGCCAGCGGACCATCAGTAGGGCCTTCCTACGAGCAGTACTTC,CASGPSVGPSYEQYF
15,.,.,TRBV12-3/TRBV12-4,TRBJ1-4,TGTGCCAGCAGTCGTAGCCAGGGCATGAGGGAAAAACTGTTTTTT,CASSRSQGMREKLFF
13,.,many,TRBV30,TRBJ2-7,TGTGCCTGGAGTACGATCGGAAACTACGAGCAGTACTTC,CAWSTIGNYEQYF
16,.,many,TRBV13,TRBJ2-1,TGTGCCAGCAGCTTCAGCACACGGACAAGAGACAATGAGCAGTTCTTC,CASSFSTRTRDNEQFF
14,.,many,TRBV3-1,TRBJ1-6,TGTGCCAGCAGCCAAATCTACTTGTACTCACCCCTCCACTTT,CASSQIYLYSPLHF
15,TRBD1,few,TRBV11-2,TRBJ2-7,TGTGCCAGCAGTCACCGACAGGGGGATATCAACGAGCAGTACTTC,CASSHRQGDINEQYF
16,.,.,TRBV18,TRBJ1-4,TGTGCCAGCTCACCCTCGGGAGGGGGAACTAATGAAAAACTGTTTTTT,CASSPSGGGTNEKLFF
14,.,.,TRBV19,TRBJ1-3,TGTGCCAGTAGTAGGAGGGCTTCTGGAAACACCATATATTTT,CASSRRASGNTIYF
15,.,few,TRBV4-1,TRBJ1-5,TGCGCCAGCAGCCGCGGTCAGGGGCAAAGGCAGCCCCAGCATTTT,CASSRGQGQRQPQHF
14,.,many,TRBV6-1,TRBJ2-7,TGTGCCAGCAGACAAGACACCCCGAACTACGAGCAGTACTTC,CASRQDTPNYEQYF
14,.,few,TRBV6-2/TRBV6-3,TRBJ1-1,TGTGCCAGCAGTTACAGGGAGGGGGGTACTGAAGCTTTCTTT,CASSYREGGTEAFF
14,.,many,TRBV6-1,TRBJ2-5,TGTGCCAGCACCCCCTGGCAGGGTTTCAAGGGGGAGTACTTC,CASTPWQGFKGEYF
13,.,many,TRBV3-1,TRBJ1-1,TGTGCCAGCAGCCATCGTCACGGCCCTGAAGCTTTCTTT,CASSHRHGPEAFF
13,.,many,TRBV28,TRBJ1-1,TGTGCCAGCTCGTTGGGGGAGGGCCCCGAAGCTTTCTTT,CASSLGEGPEAFF
14,TRBD2,many,TRBV19,TRBJ2-3,TGTGCCAGTAGTATTCGGGACTACACAGATACGCAGTATTTT,CASSIRDYTDTQYF
14,TRBD1,many,TRBV10-3,TRBJ1-1,TGTGCCATCAGTGAGGACAGGGGGCTTACTGAAGCTTTCTTT,CAISEDRGLTEAFF
14,TRBD1,many,TRBV20-1,TRBJ2-4,TGCAGTGCTAGGGATAACAGGGGGCGCGACATTCAGTACTTC,CSARDNRGRDIQYF
14,.,few,TRBV12-3/TRBV12-4,TRBJ1-2,TGTGCCAGCAGTTTAGTGGGGGCTTACTATGGCTACACCTTC,CASSLVGAYYGYTF
14,.,many,TRBV20-1,TRBJ1-5,TGCAGTGCTAGAGAGGGATGGGTGGATCAGCCCCAGCATTTT,CSAREGWVDQPQHF
14,.,many,TRBV20-1,TRBJ2-2,TGCAGTGCCACGGTAGCCACGAACACCGGGGAGCTGTTTTTT,CSATVATNTGELFF
16,TRBD1,.,TRBV9,TRBJ1-6,TGTGCCAGCAGCTCCCGGACAGGGAGCTATAACTCACCCCTCCACTTT,CASSSRTGSYNSPLHF
14,.,few,TRBV6-2/TRBV6-3,TRBJ2-4,TGTGCCAGCAGTTACGGCCTAATGCGGGGCATTCAGTACTTC,CASSYGLMRGIQYF
13,.,.,TRBV6-9,TRBJ2-5,TGTGCCAGCAGTTGGAGGGGGGGGGAGACCCAGTACTTC,CASSWRGGETQYF
15,.,.,TRBV25-1,TRBJ1-4,TGTGCCAGCAGTGGATCCGGGGTCCTCGCCGAAAAACTGTTTTTT,CASSGSGVLAEKLFF
17,.,many,TRBV9,TRBJ1-1,TGTGCCAGCAGCGTAGATCTGGCGGGGCCCCGGGGGACTGAAGCTTTCTTT,CASSVDLAGPRGTEAFF
11,.,.,TRBV6-1,TRBJ2-5,TGTGCCAGTGGTCGAACGGAGACCCAGTACTTC,CASGRTETQYF
15,.,many,TRBV20-1,TRBJ2-5,TGCAGTGCTCCAGCGGACTCCCCGGGGCAAGAGACCCAGTACTTC,CSAPADSPGQETQYF
17,.,many,TRBV6-5,TRBJ2-6,TGTGCCAGCAGTTACTCGGGCAGCCACTCTGGGGCCAACGTCCTGACTTTC,CASSYSGSHSGANVLTF
17,TRBD2,many,TRBV7-7,TRBJ2-3,TGTGCTAGCAGCTTAGACAGACTAGCGGAGAGCACAGATACGCAGTATTTT,CASSLDRLAESTDTQYF
16,TRBD2,.,TRBV4-1,TRBJ2-7,TGCGCCAGCAGCCAAGATGGTAGCGGGAACGACTACGAGCAGTACTTC,CASSQDGSGNDYEQYF
15,TRBD1,many,TRBV28,TRBJ2-3,TGTGCCAGCAGTAAAGTGACAGGGTCGACAGATACGCAGTATTTT,CASSKVTGSTDTQYF
16,TRBD2,many,TRBV2,TRBJ2-7,TGTGCCAGCAGTGGAGACAGACTAGCGGGAATTTACGAGCAGTACTTC,CASSGDRLAGIYEQYF
15,.,.,TRBV19,TRBJ1-5,TGTGCCAGTAGCCAGGACGATGCTCGCAATCAGCCCCAGCATTTT,CASSQDDARNQPQHF
15,TRBD1,many,TRBV20-1,TRBJ2-1,TGCAGTGCAACCGGGACAGGGGGTTCCTACAATGAGCAGTTCTTC,CSATGTGGSYNEQFF
16,TRBD2,many,TRBV14,TRBJ2-1,TGTGCCAGCAGCCAACTAGCGGGAGGGCCCTACAATGAGCAGTTCTTC,CASSQLAGGPYNEQFF
16,TRBD1,many,TRBV7-8,TRBJ1-5,TGTGCCAGCAGCTTAGTAGGGACAGACATCAATCAGCCCCAGCATTTT,CASSLVGTDINQPQHF
14,.,many,TRBV12-3/TRBV12-4,TRBJ1-5,TGTGCCAGCACCGCCGGGACCGCCGATCAGCCCCAGCATTTT,CASTAGTADQPQHF